This TCR beta chain was captured by sequencing in a study of CD8 T cell repertoires and HIV-1 epitope variants. At the level of the study: A roughly ten-day culture received IL-2, IL-7 and IL-15 on days 3 and 7.

This clone is large. Its antigen is still unknown. Study-wide results and limits: Ten or so TCR beta clonotypes were antigen-specific, more than five apparently recognizing autologous or escape variants.

Sequencing of TCR beta CDR3 used immunoSEQ survey depth. Clones were read by immunoSEQ multiplex PCR, and TCRdb kept only the in-frame ones, dropping some. This table holds about 5,100 clones, around 71% found once. The CDR3 sequence is 15 residues long. CDR1 and CDR2 (germline): LNHDA, SQIVND (reference sequence). V lost 7 bases to trimming and J lost 1 base; unmatched junction nucleotides: 7. V usage is TRBV19 and J usage is TRBJ1-5, with TRBD1 matching over 7 bases. This receptor was identified in a male donor with HIV. The material sequenced was cultured CD8+ T cells derived from PBMCs. CDR3 sequence reads: CASTPDRLSNQPQHF. CDR3 nucleotide sequence: TGTGCCAGTACCCCGGACAGGTTAAGCAATCAGCCCCAGCATTTT.